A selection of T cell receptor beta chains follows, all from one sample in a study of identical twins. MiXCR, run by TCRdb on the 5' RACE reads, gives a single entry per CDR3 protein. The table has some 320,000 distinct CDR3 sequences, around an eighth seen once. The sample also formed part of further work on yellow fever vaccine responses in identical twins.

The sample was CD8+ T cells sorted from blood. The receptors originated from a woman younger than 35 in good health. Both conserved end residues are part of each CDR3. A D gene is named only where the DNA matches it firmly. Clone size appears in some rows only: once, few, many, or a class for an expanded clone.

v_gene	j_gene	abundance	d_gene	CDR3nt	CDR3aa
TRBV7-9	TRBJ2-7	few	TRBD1	TGTGCCAGCAGCTTAACGACAGGGCCTCGCGGGTACGAGCAGTACTTC	CASSLTTGPRGYEQYF
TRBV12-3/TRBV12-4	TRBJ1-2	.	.	TGTGCCAGCAGTTTAGGAGAGGAACCTCACGATCTCGAATGTGGCTACACCTTC	CASSLGEEPHDLECGYTF
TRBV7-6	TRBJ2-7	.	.	TGTGCCAGCAGCTTAGCCTTTTTTGGGAGCCCCTACGAGCAGTACTTC	CASSLAFFGSPYEQYF
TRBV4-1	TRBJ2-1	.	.	TGCGCCAGCAGCCATCCCAGGGACGGGAGTTTCGATGAGCAGTTCTTC	CASSHPRDGSFDEQFF
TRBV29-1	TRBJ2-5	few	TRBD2	TGCAGCGTTGTTACTAGCGGACCTGTGGGAGAGACCCAGTACTTC	CSVVTSGPVGETQYF
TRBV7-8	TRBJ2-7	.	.	TGTGCCAGCAGCTTAGGCCCAGCGGGCGGCTACGAGCAGTACTTC	CASSLGPAGGYEQYF
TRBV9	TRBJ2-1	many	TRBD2	TGTGCCAGCAGCCCAAGGACTAGCGGGAGGAATGAGCAGTTCTTC	CASSPRTSGRNEQFF
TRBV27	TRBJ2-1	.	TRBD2	TGTGCCAGCAGTCAGACTAGCGGGCGGGATGAGCAGTTCTTC	CASSQTSGRDEQFF
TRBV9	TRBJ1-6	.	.	TGTGCCAGCAGCGTAGGGCAGTATAATTCACCCCTCCACTTT	CASSVGQYNSPLHF
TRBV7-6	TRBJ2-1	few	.	TGTGCCAGCAGCTTAGGGACAGACAATGAGCAGTTCTTC	CASSLGTDNEQFF
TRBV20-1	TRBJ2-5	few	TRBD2	TGCAGTGCTAGAGATTTGCGCGGGGGGGGTCTGGTGACCCAGTACTTC	CSARDLRGGGLVTQYF
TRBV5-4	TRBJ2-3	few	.	TGTGCCAGCAGCTTGGGTCATCCTGAGGGCCAAGTTAGCACAGATACGCAGTATTTT	CASSLGHPEGQVSTDTQYF
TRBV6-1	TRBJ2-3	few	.	TGTGCCAGCAATCCGGGTTCTAGCACAGATACGCAGTATTTT	CASNPGSSTDTQYF
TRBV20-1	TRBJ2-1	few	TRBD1	TGCAGTGCTTTGGGCGAAAGGGGGCTCTTTCGGGGTTACAATGAGCAGTTCTTC	CSALGERGLFRGYNEQFF
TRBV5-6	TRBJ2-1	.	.	TGTGCCAGCAGCTTGGGCCGGAGTGAGCAGTTCTTC	CASSLGRSEQFF
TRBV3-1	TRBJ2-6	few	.	TGTGCCAGTAAGACAGGCCCTTATGGGGCCAACGTCCTGACTTTC	CASKTGPYGANVLTF
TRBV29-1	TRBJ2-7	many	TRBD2	TGCAGCGTCAGACTAGCGGGATCCTACGAGCAGTACTTC	CSVRLAGSYEQYF
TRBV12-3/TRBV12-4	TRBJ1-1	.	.	TGTGCCAGCAGTTTAGCTGGGACGGCGAACACTGAAGCTTTCTTT	CASSLAGTANTEAFF
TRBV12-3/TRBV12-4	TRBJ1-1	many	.	TGTGCCAGCAGTTACGACAGCGGGGCCACTGAAGCTTTCTTT	CASSYDSGATEAFF
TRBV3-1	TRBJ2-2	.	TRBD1	TGTGCCAGCAGCCCCACAGGGGACCGTAACACCGGGGAGCTGTTTTTT	CASSPTGDRNTGELFF
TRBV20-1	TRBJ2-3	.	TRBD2	TGCAGTGCTAGAGGGGAAGCGGGAGGGCCGATCACAGATACGCAGTATTTT	CSARGEAGGPITDTQYF
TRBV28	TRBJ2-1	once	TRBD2	TGTGCCAGCAGTTTATTTAGCGGGGGCTACAATGAGCAGTTCTTC	CASSLFSGGYNEQFF